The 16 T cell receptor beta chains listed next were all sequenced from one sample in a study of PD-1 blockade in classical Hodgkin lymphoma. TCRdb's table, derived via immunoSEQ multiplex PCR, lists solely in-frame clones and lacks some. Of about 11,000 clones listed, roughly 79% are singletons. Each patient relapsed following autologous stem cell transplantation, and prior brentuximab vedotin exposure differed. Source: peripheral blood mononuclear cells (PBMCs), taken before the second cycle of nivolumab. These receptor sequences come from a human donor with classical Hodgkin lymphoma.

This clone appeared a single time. The CDR3 coding sequence is TGTGCCAGCAGCCAAGGGTTCGAGCAGTACTTC. The encoded protein is CASSQGFEQYF. This chain connects TRBV7-2 to TRBJ2-7; D gene ambiguous. This CDR3 region has 11 residues. Trimming left V 5 bases short and J 6 bases short, with 8 bases between. Germline V lookup: CDR1 SGHTA, CDR2 FQGNSA.

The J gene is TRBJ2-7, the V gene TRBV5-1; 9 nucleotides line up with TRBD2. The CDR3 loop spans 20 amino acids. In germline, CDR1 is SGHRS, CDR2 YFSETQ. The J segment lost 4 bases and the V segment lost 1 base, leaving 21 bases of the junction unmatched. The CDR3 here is CASSLYVRDSYSSGKYEQYF. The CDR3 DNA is TGCGCCAGCAGCTTGTATGTAAGGGACTCCTATTCTAGCGGGAAGTACGAGCAGTACTTC. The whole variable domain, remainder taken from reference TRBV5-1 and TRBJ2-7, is KAGVTQTPRYLIKTRGQQVTLSCSPISGHRSVSWYQQTPGQGLQFLFEYFSETQRNKGNFPGRFSGRQFSNSRSEMNVSTLELGDSALYLCASSLYVRDSYSSGKYEQYFGPGTRLTVT.

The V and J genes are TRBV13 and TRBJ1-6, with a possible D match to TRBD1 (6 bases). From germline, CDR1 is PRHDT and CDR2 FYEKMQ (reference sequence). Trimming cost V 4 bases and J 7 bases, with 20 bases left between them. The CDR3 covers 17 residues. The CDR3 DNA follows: TGTGCCAGCAGCTCCCTCCGACTACAGGGCATGAATTCACCCCTCCACTTT. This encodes CASSSLRLQGMNSPLHF. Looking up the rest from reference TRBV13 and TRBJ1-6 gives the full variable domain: AAGVIQSPRHLIKEKRETATLKCYPIPRHDTVYWYQQGPGQDPQFLISFYEKMQSDKGSIPDRFSAQQFSDYHSELNMSSLELGDSALYFCASSSLRLQGMNSPLHFGNGTRLTVT.

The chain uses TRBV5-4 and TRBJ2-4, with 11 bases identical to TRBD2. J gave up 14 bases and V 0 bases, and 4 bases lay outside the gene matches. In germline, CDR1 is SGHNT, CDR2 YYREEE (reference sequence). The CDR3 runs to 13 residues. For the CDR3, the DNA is TGTGCCAGCAGCTTGGATGGTAGCGGGGGGGAGTACTTC. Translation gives CASSLDGSGGEYF.

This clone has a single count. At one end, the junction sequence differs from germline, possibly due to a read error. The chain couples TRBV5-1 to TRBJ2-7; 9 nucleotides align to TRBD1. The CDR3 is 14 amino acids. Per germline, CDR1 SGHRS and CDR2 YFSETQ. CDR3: CASSTRTGDEEQHF. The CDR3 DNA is TGCGCCAGCAGCACACGGACAGGGGATGAAGAGCAGCACTTC.

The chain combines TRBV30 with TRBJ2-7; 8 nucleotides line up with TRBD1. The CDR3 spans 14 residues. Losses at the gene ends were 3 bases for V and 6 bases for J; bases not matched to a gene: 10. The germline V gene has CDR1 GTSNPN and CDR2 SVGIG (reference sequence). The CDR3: CAWRRTGTLGEQYF. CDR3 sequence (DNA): TGTGCCTGGAGGAGGACAGGGACCCTCGGCGAGCAGTACTTC. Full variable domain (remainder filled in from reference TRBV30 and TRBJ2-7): SQTIHQWPATLVQPVGSPLSLECTVEGTSNPNLYWYRQAAGRGLQLLFYSVGIGQISSEVPQNLSASRPQDRQFILSSKKLLLSDSGFYLCAWRRTGTLGEQYFGPGTRLTVT.

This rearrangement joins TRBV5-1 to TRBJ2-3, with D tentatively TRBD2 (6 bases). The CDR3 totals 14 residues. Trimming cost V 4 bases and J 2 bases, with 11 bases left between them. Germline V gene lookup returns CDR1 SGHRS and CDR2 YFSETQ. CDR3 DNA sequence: TGCGCCAGCAGCCGACTAGGGGACACAGATACGCAGTATTTT. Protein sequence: CASSRLGDTDTQYF.

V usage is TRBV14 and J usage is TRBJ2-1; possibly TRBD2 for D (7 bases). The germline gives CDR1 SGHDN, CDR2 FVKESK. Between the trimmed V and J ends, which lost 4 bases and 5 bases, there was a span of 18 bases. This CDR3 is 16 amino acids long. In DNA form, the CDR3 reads TGTGCCAGCAGCCGAAAAACGATAGGGGGGGACAATGAGCAGTTCTTC. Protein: CASSRKTIGGDNEQFF.

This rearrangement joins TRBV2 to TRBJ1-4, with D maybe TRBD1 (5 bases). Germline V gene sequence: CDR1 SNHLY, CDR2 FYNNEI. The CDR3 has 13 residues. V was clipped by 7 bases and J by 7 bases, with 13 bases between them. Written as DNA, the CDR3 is TGTGCCAGCAAAAACCGGGGCACTGAAAAACTGTTTTTT. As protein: CASKNRGTEKLFF.

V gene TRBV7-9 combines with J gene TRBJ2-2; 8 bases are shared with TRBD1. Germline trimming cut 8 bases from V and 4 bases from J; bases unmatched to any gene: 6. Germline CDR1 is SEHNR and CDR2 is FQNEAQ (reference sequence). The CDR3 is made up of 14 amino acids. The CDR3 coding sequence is TGTGCCAGCGGACAGGGCACGCGCACCGGGGAGCTGTTTTTT. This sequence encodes CASGQGTRTGELFF.

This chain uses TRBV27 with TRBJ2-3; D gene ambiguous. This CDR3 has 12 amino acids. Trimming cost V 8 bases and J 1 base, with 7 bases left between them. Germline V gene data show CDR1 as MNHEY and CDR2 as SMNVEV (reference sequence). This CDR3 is CASQRGTDTQYF. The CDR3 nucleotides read TGTGCCAGCCAAAGGGGCACAGATACGCAGTATTTT.

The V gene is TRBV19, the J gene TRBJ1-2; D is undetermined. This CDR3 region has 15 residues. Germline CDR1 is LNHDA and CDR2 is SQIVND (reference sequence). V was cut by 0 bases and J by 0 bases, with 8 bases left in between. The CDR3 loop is CASSIETEANYGYTF. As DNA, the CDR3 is TGTGCCAGTAGTATAGAGACTGAAGCTAACTATGGCTACACCTTC.

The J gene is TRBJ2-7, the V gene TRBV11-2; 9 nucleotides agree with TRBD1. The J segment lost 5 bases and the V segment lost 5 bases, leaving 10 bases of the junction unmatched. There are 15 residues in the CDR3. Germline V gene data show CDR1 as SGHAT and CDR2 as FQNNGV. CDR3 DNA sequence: TGTGCCAGCAGCCCGCCCGGGACAGGGATCAACGAGCAGTACTTC. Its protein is CASSPPGTGINEQYF. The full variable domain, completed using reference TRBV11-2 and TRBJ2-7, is EAGVAQSPRYKIIEKRQSVAFWCNPISGHATLYWYQQILGQGPKLLIQFQNNGVVDDSQLPKDRFSAERLKGVDSTLKIQPAKLEDSAVYLCASSPPGTGINEQYFGPGTRLTVT.

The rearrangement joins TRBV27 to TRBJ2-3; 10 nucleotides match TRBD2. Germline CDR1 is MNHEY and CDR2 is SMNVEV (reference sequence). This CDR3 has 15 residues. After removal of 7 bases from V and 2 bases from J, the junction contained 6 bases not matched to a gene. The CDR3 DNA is TGTGCCAGCAACTTAGCGGGGGGTCTCACAGATACGCAGTATTTT. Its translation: CASNLAGGLTDTQYF.

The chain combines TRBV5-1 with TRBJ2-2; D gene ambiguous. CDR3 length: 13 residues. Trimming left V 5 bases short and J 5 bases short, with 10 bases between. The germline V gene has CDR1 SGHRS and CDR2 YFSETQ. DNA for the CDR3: TGCGCCAGCAGAATGGATCCAACCGGGGAGCTGTTTTTT. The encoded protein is CASRMDPTGELFF.

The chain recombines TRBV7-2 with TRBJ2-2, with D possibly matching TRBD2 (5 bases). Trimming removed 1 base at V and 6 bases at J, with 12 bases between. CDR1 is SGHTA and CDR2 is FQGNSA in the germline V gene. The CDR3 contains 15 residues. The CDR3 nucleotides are TGTGCCAGCAGCTTAGTTGGGCCTAGCTCCGGGGAGCTGTTTTTT. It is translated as CASSLVGPSSGELFF.